These 24 T cell receptor beta chains originate from one sample sequenced in a study of T-cell memory formation after mild COVID-19. TCRdb used MiXCR to reprocess the 5' RACE reads, holding one entry per CDR3 protein. This sample carries 580,000 or so distinct CDR3 sequences, 17% of them seen once, and the ten largest clones take roughly 8.2%. The sequenced material came from PBMCs or a T cell subset sorted from them (not recorded which). The receptors were sampled from an adult woman who had mild COVID-19 (a few samples of this study predate the infection). Cell type and time point are not known.

CDR3 loop: CSVPAGRGTGELFF. The CDR3, as DNA: TGCAGTGTTCCAGCGGGAAGGGGGACCGGGGAGCTGTTTTTT. This chain links TRBV20-1 with TRBJ2-2; perhaps TRBD2 as D (7 bases). Germline lookup yields CDR1 DFQATT and CDR2 SNEGSKA (reference sequence). The CDR3 extends over 14 amino acids. V was trimmed by 7 bases and J by 5 bases, leaving 17 bases between them.

The chain links TRBV5-5 to TRBJ2-4; D possibly corresponds to TRBD2 (6 bases). Trimming cost V 4 bases and J 6 bases, with 20 bases left between them. The germline V gene encodes CDR1 SGHKS and CDR2 YYEKEE (reference sequence). CDR3 length: 16 amino acids. The CDR3 DNA follows: TGTGCCAGCAGCCGAGGGACTCTAGCCTTTGGAAACATTCAGTACTTC. It codes for CASSRGTLAFGNIQYF.

This clonotype has a handful of counts. The V call is TRBV4-2, the J call TRBJ2-7; 7 bases align to TRBD2. Germline CDR1 LGHNA, CDR2 YNFKEQ. The junction had 18 bases not matched to a gene; V was cut back by 3 bases and J by 4 bases. The CDR3 consists of 18 residues. The CDR3 nucleotides read TGTGCCAGCAGCCAGACTGAAGCGGGGTCGGTATCTGGGTACGAGCAGTACTTC. Amino acids: CASSQTEAGSVSGYEQYF.

There are a few counts of this clonotype. This sequence joins TRBV7-9 and TRBJ1-5, with D uncertain. Trimming left V 3 bases short and J 9 bases short, with 9 bases between. This CDR3 is built from 12 residues. Germline V gene sequence: CDR1 SEHNR, CDR2 FQNEAQ (reference sequence). DNA of the CDR3: TGTGCCAGCAGCTTGTCAGGCGTGCCCCAGCATTTT. This translates into CASSLSGVPQHF.

This clonotype was detected a few times. The CDR3 DNA reads as TGTGCCAGCAGCCGGAACAGGGGTAATAATTCACCCCTCCACTTT. The encoded protein is CASSRNRGNNSPLHF. The rearrangement links TRBV3-1 to TRBJ1-6; 7 positions match TRBD1. V dropped 4 bases and J dropped 5; count of bases not matched to a gene: 5. Germline values: CDR1 LGHDT, CDR2 YNNKEL (reference sequence). The CDR3 has 15 residues.

V usage is TRBV6-5 and J usage is TRBJ2-3; no firm D call. CDR1 is MNHEY, CDR2 SVGAGI, per germline. The CDR3 loop spans 14 amino acids. V lost 0 bases to trimming and J lost 6 bases, with 10 bases between them. CDR3 protein: CASSYSRKGDTQYF. The CDR3 coding sequence is TGTGCCAGCAGTTACTCGAGGAAAGGGGATACGCAGTATTTT.

This clonotype was observed at least ten times. This chain joins TRBV5-6 and TRBJ2-5; D possibly corresponds to TRBD2 (5 bases). The V end lost 7 bases, the J end lost 2 bases, and 15 bases lay between the germline ends. This CDR3 has 14 residues. CDR1 is SGHDT, CDR2 YYEEEE, per germline. CDR3 sequence: CASRSGPGQETQYF. CDR3 nucleotide sequence: TGTGCCAGCCGGTCCGGTCCGGGGCAAGAGACCCAGTACTTC.

The chain couples TRBV6-2 or TRBV6-3 to TRBJ2-1, with 7 bases lining up with TRBD2. V lost 2 bases and J lost 8; bases outside the gene matches: 12. The germline V gene has CDR1 MNHEY and CDR2 SVGEGT. The CDR3 is 16 amino acids. CDR3 sequence: CASSYSPLAVFYEQFF. The CDR3 DNA sequence: TGTGCCAGCAGTTACAGTCCCCTAGCGGTCTTCTATGAGCAGTTCTTC.

The CDR3 DNA sequence: TGTGCCAGCAGTGCATCTCGGACCACACACTACGAGCAGTACTTC. Translating gives CASSASRTTHYEQYF. This chain connects TRBV7-2 to TRBJ2-7; D not resolved. The CDR3 length is 15 residues. Germline lookup yields CDR1 SGHTA and CDR2 FQGNSA. The V end was cut by 6 bases, the J end by 3 bases, with 18 bases between.

This clonotype was counted only a few times. The rearrangement joins TRBV5-5 to TRBJ2-3, with D tentatively TRBD1 or TRBD2 (5 bases each). The V end was cut by 7 bases, the J end by 10 bases, with 16 bases between. Germline assignment: CDR1 SGHKS and CDR2 YYEKEE (reference sequence). The CDR3 extends over 12 amino acids. The CDR3 nucleotides read TGTGCCAGCGTCAACGGGGCCGTTCCGCAGTATTTT. This encodes CASVNGAVPQYF.

The V and J genes are TRBV7-9 and TRBJ2-1; D remains unclear. V lost 0 bases to trimming and J lost 7 bases, with 13 bases between them. Per the germline V gene, CDR1 is SEHNR and CDR2 is FQNEAQ (reference sequence). CDR3 length equals 15 residues. The CDR3 bases are TGTGCCAGCAGCTTAGCCAGGAGTCCCCATAATGAGCAGTTCTTC. It encodes CASSLARSPHNEQFF.

The CDR3 protein is CASSYTGQGLEEQYF. As DNA, the CDR3 is TGTGCCAGCAGTTACACGGGACAGGGTTTGGAAGAGCAGTACTTC. The V gene is TRBV6-6, the J gene TRBJ2-7; 9 bases are a match to TRBD1. The CDR3 is 15 residues long. Germline CDR1 MNHNY, CDR2 SVGAGI (reference sequence). The ends lost 2 bases at V and 7 bases at J; junction bases unmatched: 9.

V gene TRBV20-1 combines with J gene TRBJ2-7; 10 bases match TRBD2. CDR3 length equals 17 residues. The germline V gene has CDR1 DFQATT and CDR2 SNEGSKA (reference sequence). Losses at the gene ends were 1 base for V and 0 bases for J; bases not matched to a gene: 9. The CDR3 DNA follows: TGCAGTGCTAGAGCGGCGGTCTTAGCGGGAGGCTCCTACGAGCAGTACTTC. Its protein is CSARAAVLAGGSYEQYF.

V is TRBV5-5 and J is TRBJ2-7; tentative D call: TRBD1 (5 bases). The CDR3 covers 15 residues. V was cut by 3 bases and J by 4 bases, with 17 bases left in between. Germline values: CDR1 SGHKS, CDR2 YYEKEE (reference sequence). CDR3 DNA: TGTGCCAGCAGCTCGGGCCTAGGGGCCCCTTACGAGCAGTACTTC. Its protein product is CASSSGLGAPYEQYF. Complete variable domain (other parts from reference TRBV5-5 and TRBJ2-7): DAGVTQSPTHLIKTRGQQVTLRCSPISGHKSVSWYQQVLGQGPQFIFQYYEKEERGRGNFPDRFSARQFPNYSSELNVNALLLGDSALYLCASSSGLGAPYEQYFGPGTRLTVT.

The rearrangement joins TRBV19 to TRBJ1-2; D possibly corresponds to TRBD1 (6 bases). The germline V gene has CDR1 LNHDA and CDR2 SQIVND (reference sequence). The CDR3 extends over 12 amino acids. Trimming removed 7 bases at V and 8 bases at J, with 14 bases between. DNA of the CDR3: TGTGCCAGTACTACCGGGGGCGCAGGCTACACCTTC. Its translation is CASTTGGAGYTF.

There are a few counts of this clonotype. The chain joins TRBV5-1 to TRBJ2-1; D gene uncertain. From germline, CDR1 is SGHRS and CDR2 YFSETQ. The CDR3 is made up of 13 amino acids. V lost 7 bases, J lost 5 bases, and 13 bases lay in between. This chain's CDR3 is CASRYGQNNEQFF. As DNA, the CDR3 is TGCGCCAGCCGCTACGGGCAGAACAATGAGCAGTTCTTC.

This chain connects TRBV15 to TRBJ2-6; 8 bases agree with TRBD1. Germline assignment: CDR1 LNHNV and CDR2 YYDKDF (reference sequence). The CDR3 has 18 residues. V shed 3 bases and J 4 bases; nucleotides not matched to a gene: 11. The CDR3 coding sequence is TGTGCCACCAGCAGGGGTTTCAGGGGGCCTACCGGGGCCAACGTCCTGACTTTC. Amino acids: CATSRGFRGPTGANVLTF.

This clonotype was seen a few times. V is TRBV9 and J is TRBJ2-7; 15 bases match TRBD2. This CDR3 is built from 15 residues. V lost 3 bases and J lost 5; bases outside the gene matches: 3. CDR1 SGDLS and CDR2 YYNGEE come from the germline V gene. CDR3 sequence: CASSAGTSGRNEQYF. Here the CDR3 DNA reads TGTGCCAGCAGCGCCGGGACTAGCGGGAGGAACGAGCAGTACTTC.

This clonotype was detected a few times. V and J are TRBV30 and TRBJ2-7; TRBD1 matches 7 bases. Germline CDR1 and CDR2: GTSNPN and SVGIG (reference sequence). The V segment lost 4 bases and the J segment 3 bases; nucleotides outside the gene matches: 0. CDR3 size: 11 residues. CDR3 amino acids: CAWTGGYEQYF. CDR3 nucleotides: TGTGCCTGGACAGGGGGCTACGAGCAGTACTTC.

The chain carries TRBV3-1 and TRBJ2-6, with D unclear. Trimming stripped 0 bases from V and 4 bases from J, with 4 bases between. The CDR3 spans 14 residues. CDR1 is LGHDT and CDR2 is YNNKEL in the germline V gene (reference sequence). CDR3 DNA: TGTGCCAGCAGCCAAGATCCCGGGGCCAACGTCCTGACTTTC. Its protein is CASSQDPGANVLTF. The variable domain in full, completed from reference TRBV3-1 and TRBJ2-6, reads DTAVSQTPKYLVTQMGNDKSIKCEQNLGHDTMYWYKQDSKKFLKIMFSYNNKELIINETVPNRFSPKSPDKAHLNLHINSLELGDSAVYFCASSQDPGANVLTFGAGSRLTVL.

This clonotype was seen only a few times. The rearrangement joins TRBV7-9 to TRBJ2-3; D unclear. The CDR3 extends over 13 amino acids. Trimming removed 2 bases at V and 5 bases at J, with 8 bases between. Germline V CDR1 and CDR2: SEHNR, FQNEAQ (reference sequence). The CDR3 DNA follows: TGTGCCAGCAGCTTAACCAGTGGAGATACGCAGTATTTT. Translated, it gives CASSLTSGDTQYF.

As DNA, the CDR3 is TGTGCCAGTAGTATTGAGACAGGGACCTACGAGCAGTACTTC. This sequence encodes CASSIETGTYEQYF. The chain has TRBV19 and TRBJ2-7, with 7 bases aligning to TRBD1. This CDR3 is built from 14 residues. CDR1 and CDR2 (germline): LNHDA, SQIVND (reference sequence). The ends lost 3 bases at V and 2 bases at J; junction bases unmatched: 4.

This clonotype was observed a few times. The V call is TRBV12-3 or TRBV12-4, the J call TRBJ1-4; unclear D gene. V was clipped by 3 bases and J by 5 bases, with 16 bases between them. The CDR3 consists of 16 residues. CDR3 sequence reads: CASSLRRAGGNEKLFF. The CDR3 bases are TGTGCCAGCAGTTTGCGTCGGGCAGGCGGAAATGAAAAACTGTTTTTT.

This clonotype was recorded at least ten times. The chain employs TRBV7-9 and TRBJ2-3; D is unresolved. Looked up from germline, CDR1 is SEHNR and CDR2 is FQNEAQ (reference sequence). The V end lost 0 bases, the J end lost 0 bases, and 16 bases lay between the germline ends. The CDR3 is made up of 18 amino acids. CDR3 loop: CASSLARWFETSTDTQYF. Written as DNA, the CDR3 is TGTGCCAGCAGCTTAGCACGCTGGTTTGAGACTAGCACAGATACGCAGTATTTT.